The 30 T cell receptor beta chains below were found in one sample sequenced in a study of beta chain features in type 1 diabetes. Broader study findings: When Type 1 diabetes patients were examined, their TCRB CDR3s proved moderately but significantly shorter in all four CD4+ subsets.

Since all of the isolated RNA was reverse transcribed, expressed TCRB transcripts were what got sequenced. Some clones are missing from TCRdb's copy, which holds only in-frame ones; the method was immunoSEQ multiplex PCR. The table lists 600,000 to 700,000 clones, about an eighth of them singletons. Their specific antigens are unknown. The sequencing input was naive CD4+ T cells from blood. These receptors all stem from a young man with type 1 diabetes.

This clone was observed a handful of times. The chain is built from TRBV12-2 and TRBJ1-4; the D call in the table, TRBD1, was not verified against the DNA. TRBV12-2 is described as a pseudogene. The CDR3 has 15 residues. The CDR3 loop reads CASRGRQGRSEKLFF. CDR3 sequence (DNA): TGTGCAAGTCGCGGGCGACAGGGGCGGTCTGAAAAACTGTTTTTT.

The chain has TRBV2 and TRBJ2-2; D possibly corresponds to TRBD1 (6 bases). Germline CDR1 reads SNHLY; CDR2 reads FYNNEI. This CDR3 region has 13 residues. The ends were cut back, 7 bases at V and 8 bases at J, with 14 bases in the middle. Written as DNA, the CDR3 is TGTGCCAGCACTGACACCCAGGGGGGGGAGCTGTTTTTT. Its translation: CASTDTQGGELFF.

The J gene is TRBJ2-3, the V gene TRBV5-1, with TRBD2 as a possible D gene (5 bases). Trimming cost V 0 bases and J 2 bases, with 7 bases left between them. The CDR3 is 14 residues long. The V gene's germline CDR1 is SGHRS and CDR2 YFSETQ. CDR3 loop: CASSLGLITDTQYF. The CDR3 DNA follows: TGCGCCAGCAGCTTGGGACTAATCACAGATACGCAGTATTTT.

The V gene is TRBV18, the J gene TRBJ2-1; no firm D call. From germline, CDR1 is KGHSH and CDR2 LQKENI. The CDR3 is 11 amino acids. V was cut by 6 bases and J by 8 bases, with 8 bases left in between. CDR3 coding DNA: TGTGCCAGCTCTACTGGGGATGAGCAGTTCTTC. Its protein is CASSTGDEQFF.

This chain uses TRBV4-1 with TRBJ2-5; D is unclear. Germline V gene lookup returns CDR1 MGHRA and CDR2 YSYEKL. The V gene lost 0 bases and the J gene lost 5 bases, with 13 bases spanning the gap. The CDR3 spans 15 residues. This CDR3 is CASSQEAAVYETQYF. The CDR3, as DNA: TGCGCCAGCAGCCAAGAGGCGGCTGTATACGAGACCCAGTACTTC.

This clone was counted only a few times. This chain connects TRBV25-1 to TRBJ1-1; D uncertain. The V end was cut by 7 bases, the J end by 6 bases, with 9 bases between. This CDR3 contains 11 residues. CDR1 is MGHDK, CDR2 SYGVNS, per germline. The CDR3 here is CASTIAAEAFF. CDR3 sequence (DNA): TGTGCCAGCACCATCGCGGCTGAAGCTTTCTTT.

In its sample, this clone was seen a few times. This chain connects TRBV10-2 to TRBJ2-5; D uncertain. The CDR3 length is 11 residues. The germline CDR1 and CDR2 sequences are WSHSY and SAAADI. Trimming removed 4 bases from V and 2 bases from J, with 2 bases in between. CDR3 loop: CASSGQETQYF. CDR3 sequence (DNA): TGCGCCAGCAGTGGTCAAGAGACCCAGTACTTC.

This clone was observed a few times. This rearrangement joins TRBV9 to TRBJ1-6, with TRBD1 matching 7 bases. This CDR3 has 15 amino acids. V was pared by 3 bases and J by 7 bases, with 7 bases of the junction left unmatched. CDR1 is SGDLS and CDR2 is YYNGEE in the germline V gene. The CDR3 loop reads CASSASGTDNSPLHF. Here the CDR3 DNA reads TGTGCCAGCAGCGCCTCCGGGACAGACAATTCACCCCTCCACTTT.

V and J are TRBV5-1 and TRBJ1-2; D is uncertain. This CDR3 spans 16 amino acids. Trimming took 2 bases from V and 8 from J, leaving 22 bases between them. Germline V lookup: CDR1 SGHRS, CDR2 YFSETQ. The CDR3 loop is CASSFNEFLEGSGYTF. In DNA form, the CDR3 reads TGCGCCAGCAGCTTTAACGAATTTCTTGAAGGGAGCGGCTACACCTTC.

The chain recombines TRBV11-3 with TRBJ2-2; D is possibly TRBD1 (6 bases). Trimming removed 1 base from V and 4 bases from J, with 16 bases in between. CDR1 is SGHNT and CDR2 is YENEEA in the germline V gene. This CDR3 has 17 residues. The CDR3 nucleotides read TGTGCCAGCAGCTTAGTGCTCGTTCAGGGGTTCACCGGGGAGCTGTTTTTT. Translating gives CASSLVLVQGFTGELFF. Using reference TRBV11-3 and TRBJ2-2 for the parts outside the CDR3, the full variable domain is EAGVVQSPRYKIIEKKQPVAFWCNPISGHNTLYWYLQNLGQGPELLIRYENEEAVDDSQLPKDRFSAERLKGVDSTLKIQPAELGDSAVYLCASSLVLVQGFTGELFFGEGSRLTVL.

The chain employs TRBV25-1 and TRBJ2-5; D possibly corresponds to TRBD2 (6 bases). The CDR3 runs to 15 residues. V lost 4 bases and J lost 5, with 17 bases in between. CDR1 MGHDK and CDR2 SYGVNS come from the germline V gene. CDR3 protein: CASSGLAFYGETQYF. DNA for the CDR3: TGTGCCAGCAGTGGGCTAGCGTTCTATGGGGAGACCCAGTACTTC.

The chain is built from TRBV7-9 and TRBJ2-7; D ambiguous. V shed 3 bases and J shed 3 bases, with 18 bases lying between them. The CDR3 runs 16 residues. Germline CDR1 SEHNR, CDR2 FQNEAQ (reference sequence). The CDR3 DNA follows: TGTGCCAGCAGCTTGTTAGCTTGGGCAGCAGACTACGAGCAGTACTTC. Its translation: CASSLLAWAADYEQYF.

The chain joins TRBV5-6 to TRBJ2-5; D gene unclear. Deletions cut 7 bases from V and 5 bases from J, with 18 bases between. CDR1 is SGHDT, CDR2 YYEEEE, per germline. The length of the CDR3 is 14 residues. CDR3 in amino acids: CASSSWATDETQYF. DNA of the CDR3: TGTGCCAGCTCGTCTTGGGCCACCGACGAGACCCAGTACTTC.

This rearrangement joins TRBV18 to TRBJ2-5; D uncertain. Germline V lookup: CDR1 KGHSH, CDR2 LQKENI. CDR3 length equals 14 residues. V lost 3 bases to trimming and J lost 2 bases, with 10 bases between them. The CDR3 spells CASSPLAKQETQYF. In DNA form, the CDR3 reads TGTGCCAGCTCACCCCTGGCGAAACAAGAGACCCAGTACTTC.

This clone was detected a few times. V usage is TRBV7-9 and J usage is TRBJ2-2; weak D call: TRBD2 (5 bases). This CDR3 comprises 17 residues. V was shortened by 0 bases and J by 4 bases, with 15 bases between the two germline ends. Germline-derived CDR1 and CDR2 are SEHNR and FQNEAQ (reference sequence). The chain's CDR3 is CASSLARLGGLTGELFF. For the CDR3, the DNA is TGTGCCAGCAGCTTAGCGCGTTTGGGCGGACTCACCGGGGAGCTGTTTTTT.

DNA for the CDR3: TGTGCCAGCAGCCTGGACAGGGTAGTCTATGGCTACACCTTC. Residues: CASSLDRVVYGYTF. The rearrangement uses TRBV5-6 and TRBJ1-2, with 8 bases fitting TRBD1. Looked up from germline, CDR1 is SGHDT and CDR2 is YYEEEE. The CDR3 is 14 residues long. Losses at the gene ends were 4 bases for V and 4 bases for J; bases not matched to a gene: 6. The entire variable domain, with the rest obtained from reference TRBV5-6 and TRBJ1-2, is as follows: DAGVTQSPTHLIKTRGQQVTLRCSPKSGHDTVSWYQQALGQGPQFIFQYYEEEERQRGNFPDRFSGHQFPNYSSELNVNALLLGDSALYLCASSLDRVVYGYTFGSGTRLTVV.

The J gene is TRBJ1-1, the V gene TRBV5-4; 9 positions agree with TRBD1. Germline CDR1 and CDR2: SGHNT and YYREEE (reference sequence). Losses at the gene ends were 5 bases for V and 5 bases for J; bases not matched to a gene: 10. The CDR3 runs 15 residues. CDR3 residues: CASSSPTGGETEAFF. The DNA for the CDR3 is TGTGCCAGCAGTAGCCCCACAGGGGGCGAAACTGAAGCTTTCTTT.

This chain links TRBV6-6 with TRBJ2-3; D perhaps matches TRBD2 (6 bases). There are 15 residues in the CDR3. Germline CDR1 is MNHNY and CDR2 is SVGAGI (reference sequence). Trimming removed 2 bases from V and 6 bases from J, with 15 bases in between. DNA for the CDR3: TGTGCCAGCAGTTACCCTCTGGGCGGGAAGGATACGCAGTATTTT. It encodes CASSYPLGGKDTQYF.

The chain has TRBV5-1 and TRBJ1-2, with D hard to call. V was trimmed by 2 bases and J by 5 bases, leaving 13 bases between them. The germline CDR1 and CDR2 sequences are SGHRS and YFSETQ. The length of the CDR3 is 14 residues. The CDR3 loop is CASSFDDGGYGYTF. In DNA form, the CDR3 reads TGCGCCAGCAGCTTTGACGATGGAGGGTATGGCTACACCTTC.

This clone was seen a handful of times. V and J are TRBV6-1 and TRBJ1-1; D is unclear. The CDR3 extends over 13 amino acids. Germline-derived CDR1 and CDR2 are MNHNS and SASEGT. Trimming cost V 3 bases and J 4 bases, with 9 bases left between them. DNA of the CDR3: TGTGCCAGCAGTGAGGCGGGTCCCACTGAAGCTTTCTTT. It codes for CASSEAGPTEAFF.

This clone was counted between two and nine times. The rearrangement joins TRBV6-1 to TRBJ1-1, with 7 bases identical to TRBD1. V shed 11 bases and J 0 bases; nucleotides not matched to a gene: 12. The CDR3 extends over 15 amino acids. CDR1 is MNHNS and CDR2 is SASEGT in the germline V gene. The CDR3 DNA reads TGTGCCGGCACTCCGGGACAGTCGATGAACACTGAAGCTTTCTTT. Its translation is CAGTPGQSMNTEAFF.

Note on this clone: Other DNA sequences within the sample encode an identical CDR3. The chain links TRBV5-1 to TRBJ1-1; TRBD1 is a possible D gene (5 bases). This CDR3 spans 14 amino acids. Germline loops: CDR1 SGHRS, CDR2 YFSETQ. V was clipped by 4 bases and J by 0 bases, with 10 bases between them. CDR3 nucleotide sequence: TGCGCCAGCAGCCTGGGACTGATGAACACTGAAGCTTTCTTT. It yields the protein CASSLGLMNTEAFF.

V gene TRBV6-6 combines with J gene TRBJ2-7, with D possibly matching TRBD2 (6 bases). Per the germline V gene, CDR1 is MNHNY and CDR2 is SVGAGI (reference sequence). Trimming stripped 10 bases from V and 0 bases from J, with 16 bases between. The CDR3 covers 14 residues. The CDR3 is CATTREPSSYEQYF. The CDR3 DNA sequence: TGTGCCACCACCCGGGAGCCCAGCTCCTACGAGCAGTACTTC.

The V gene is TRBV2, the J gene TRBJ2-1; D possibly uses TRBD1 or TRBD2 (7 bases each). CDR1 is SNHLY, CDR2 FYNNEI, per germline. The CDR3 consists of 14 residues. The V and J ends lost 10 bases and 2 bases respectively, with 15 bases between them. The CDR3 here is CATQGGGTYNEQFF. The CDR3 bases are TGTGCCACCCAGGGGGGGGGAACCTACAATGAGCAGTTCTTC.

The chain recombines TRBV7-9 with TRBJ2-5; D may be TRBD1 (6 bases). The CDR3 sequence is 16 residues long. Germline assignment: CDR1 SEHNR and CDR2 FQNEAQ (reference sequence). With 3 bases removed from V and 1 base from J, the gap between germline ends came to 15 bases. In DNA form, the CDR3 reads TGTGCCAGCAGCTTTCTTCCAGGGACACTCCAAGAGACCCAGTACTTC. Translated, it gives CASSFLPGTLQETQYF.

This clone has a handful of counts. The chain is built from TRBV30 and TRBJ1-5; D not resolved. Looked up from germline, CDR1 is GTSNPN and CDR2 is SVGIG (reference sequence). The CDR3 runs to 13 residues. V was cut by 2 bases and J by 3 bases, with 8 bases left in between. CDR3 protein: CAWSMRDNQPQHF. In nucleotides, the CDR3 is TGTGCCTGGAGTATGCGGGACAATCAGCCCCAGCATTTT.

There are a few counts of this clone. This chain uses TRBV10-3 with TRBJ1-1; a weak D match, TRBD1 (6 bases). Germline-derived CDR1 and CDR2 are ENHRY and SYGVKD. The CDR3 sequence is 12 residues long. V was clipped by 5 bases and J by 5 bases, with 9 bases between them. The DNA for the CDR3 is TGTGCCATCAGTTTACAGGGTACTGAAGCTTTCTTT. It encodes CAISLQGTEAFF.

The chain employs TRBV28 and TRBJ1-1; TRBD1 agrees at 9 bases. This CDR3 is 14 amino acids long. Germline V gene lookup returns CDR1 MDHEN and CDR2 SYDVKM. The J segment lost 3 bases and the V segment lost 6 bases, leaving 5 bases of the junction unmatched. The CDR3 nucleotides read TGTGCCAGCAGAGGACAGGGGATGTACACTGAAGCTTTCTTT. This encodes CASRGQGMYTEAFF.

This rearrangement joins TRBV2 to TRBJ1-4; 7 positions agree with TRBD1. The trim removed 1 base at V and 6 bases at J, leaving 5 bases unmatched. Germline V gene lookup returns CDR1 SNHLY and CDR2 FYNNEI. The CDR3 is 15 residues long. The CDR3 protein is CASSEGGGNYEKLFF. CDR3 DNA sequence: TGTGCCAGCAGTGAAGGAGGGGGCAATTATGAAAAACTGTTTTTT. The variable domain in full, completed from reference TRBV2 and TRBJ1-4, reads EPEVTQTPSHQVTQMGQEVILRCVPISNHLYFYWYRQILGQKVEFLVSFYNNEISEKSEIFDDQFSVERPDGSNFTLKIRSTKLEDSAMYFCASSEGGGNYEKLFFGSGTQLSVL.

The CDR3 DNA reads as TGTGCCAGCAGCCCCCTGGACAGGGTGGGAGACTATGGCTACACCTTC. Its translation is CASSPLDRVGDYGYTF. This chain connects TRBV5-6 to TRBJ1-2, with TRBD1 matching 8 bases. Trimming at V came to 4 bases and at J to 3 bases, leaving 11 bases not matched to a gene. The CDR3 has 16 residues. Per germline, CDR1 SGHDT and CDR2 YYEEEE.